This T cell receptor beta chain was identified in a study of type 1 regulatory T cells. Study-wide context: T-allo10 is a Tr1-enriched, alloantigen-specific CD4 T cell product made in vitro.

This clonotype was seen only a few times. Its antigen is undetermined. TCRdb re-called the reads with MiXCR, one entry per CDR3 protein. This sample carries 60,000 to 80,000 distinct CDR3 sequences, approximately 64% of them seen once, and the ten largest clones take 7.6%. T-allo10 cells from the graft donor were described as anergic, host-alloantigen-specific, and alloantigen-specific suppressors. The CDR3 is made up of 14 amino acids. The V gene's germline CDR1 is KGHSH and CDR2 LQKENI. V shed 3 bases and J shed 7 bases, with 16 bases lying between them. The receptor was isolated from a human donor in good health. The chain couples TRBV18 to TRBJ2-7; D might be TRBD1 (5 bases). The sequencing input was cultured T cells, either the whole culture or a sorted T cell fraction (not recorded which). Subset reported: Tr1-enriched cell product generated in vitro against host alloantigens. CDR3: CASSPPDTMGEQYF. The CDR3 DNA reads TGTGCCAGCTCACCCCCGGACACAATGGGGGAGCAGTACTTC.